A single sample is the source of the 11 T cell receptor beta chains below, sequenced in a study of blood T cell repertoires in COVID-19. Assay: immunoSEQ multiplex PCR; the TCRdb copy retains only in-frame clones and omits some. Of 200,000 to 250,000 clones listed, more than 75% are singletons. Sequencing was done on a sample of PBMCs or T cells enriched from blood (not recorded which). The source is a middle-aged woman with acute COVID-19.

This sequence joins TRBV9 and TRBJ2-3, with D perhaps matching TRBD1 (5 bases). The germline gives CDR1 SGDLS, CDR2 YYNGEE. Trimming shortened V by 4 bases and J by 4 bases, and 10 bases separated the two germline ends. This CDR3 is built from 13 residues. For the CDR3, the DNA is TGTGCCAGCAGCTTACAGGTCCCAGATACGCAGTATTTT. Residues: CASSLQVPDTQYF.

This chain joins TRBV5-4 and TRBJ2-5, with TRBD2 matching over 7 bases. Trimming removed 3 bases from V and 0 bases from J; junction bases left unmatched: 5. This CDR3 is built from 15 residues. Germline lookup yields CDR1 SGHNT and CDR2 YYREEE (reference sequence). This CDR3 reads CASSWVGGDQETQYF. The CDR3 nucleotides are TGTGCCAGCAGCTGGGTGGGGGGGGACCAAGAGACCCAGTACTTC.

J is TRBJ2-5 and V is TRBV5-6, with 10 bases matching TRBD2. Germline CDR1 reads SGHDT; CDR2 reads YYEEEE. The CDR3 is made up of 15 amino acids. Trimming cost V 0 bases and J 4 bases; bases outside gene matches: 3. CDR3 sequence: CASSLVVAGGETQYF. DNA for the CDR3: TGTGCCAGCAGCTTGGTTGTAGCGGGGGGAGAGACCCAGTACTTC.

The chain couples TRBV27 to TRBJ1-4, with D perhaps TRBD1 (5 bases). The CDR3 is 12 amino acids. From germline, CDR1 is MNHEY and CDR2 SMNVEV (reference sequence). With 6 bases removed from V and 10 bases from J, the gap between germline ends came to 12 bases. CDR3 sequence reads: CASRGAQGKLFF. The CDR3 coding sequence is TGTGCCAGCAGAGGCGCCCAGGGAAAACTGTTTTTT.

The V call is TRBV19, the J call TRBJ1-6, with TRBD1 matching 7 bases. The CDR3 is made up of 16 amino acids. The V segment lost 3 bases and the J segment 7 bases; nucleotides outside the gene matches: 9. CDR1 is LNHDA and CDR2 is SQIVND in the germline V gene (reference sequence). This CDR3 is CASSMGTGVTNSPLHF. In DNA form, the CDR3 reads TGTGCCAGTAGTATGGGAACAGGGGTTACGAATTCACCCCTCCACTTT.

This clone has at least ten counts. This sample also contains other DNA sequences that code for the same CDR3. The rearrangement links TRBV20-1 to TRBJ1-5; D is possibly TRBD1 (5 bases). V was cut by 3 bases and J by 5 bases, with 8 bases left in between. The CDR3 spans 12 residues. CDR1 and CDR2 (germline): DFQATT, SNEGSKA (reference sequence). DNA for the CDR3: TGCAGTGCTAGTCAGGGCGATCAGCCCCAGCATTTT. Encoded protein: CSASQGDQPQHF.

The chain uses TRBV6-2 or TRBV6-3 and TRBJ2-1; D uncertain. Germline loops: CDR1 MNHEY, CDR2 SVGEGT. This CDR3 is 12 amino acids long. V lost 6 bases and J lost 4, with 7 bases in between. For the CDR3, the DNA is TGTGCCAGCAGCCTAGATTACAATGAGCAGTTCTTC. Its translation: CASSLDYNEQFF.

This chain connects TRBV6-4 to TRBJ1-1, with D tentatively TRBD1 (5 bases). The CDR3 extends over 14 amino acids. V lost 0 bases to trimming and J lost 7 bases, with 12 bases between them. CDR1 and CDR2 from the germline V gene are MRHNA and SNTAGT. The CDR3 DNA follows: TGTGCCAGCAGTGACTCGAGGCAGGGAAGTGAAGCTTTCTTT. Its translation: CASSDSRQGSEAFF.

The CDR3 sequence: CATLTGNYGYTF. The CDR3 coding sequence is TGTGCCACACTGACAGGGAACTATGGCTACACCTTC. The J gene is TRBJ1-2, the V gene TRBV6-5, with 7 bases that match TRBD1. V lost 10 bases, J lost 2 bases, and 4 bases stayed unmatched. The CDR3 has 12 residues. Germline V CDR1 and CDR2: MNHEY, SVGAGI.

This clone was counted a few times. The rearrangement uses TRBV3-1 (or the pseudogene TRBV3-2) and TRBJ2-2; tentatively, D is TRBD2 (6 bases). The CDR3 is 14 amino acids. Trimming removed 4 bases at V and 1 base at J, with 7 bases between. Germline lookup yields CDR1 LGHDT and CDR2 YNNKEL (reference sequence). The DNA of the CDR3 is TGTGCCAGCAGCCCGGGACTGAACACCGGGGAGCTGTTTTTT. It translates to CASSPGLNTGELFF.

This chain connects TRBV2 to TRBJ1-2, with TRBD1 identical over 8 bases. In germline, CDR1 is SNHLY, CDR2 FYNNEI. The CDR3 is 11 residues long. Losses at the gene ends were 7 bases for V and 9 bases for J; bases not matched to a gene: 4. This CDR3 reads CASTDRGSYTF. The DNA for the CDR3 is TGTGCCAGCACTGACAGGGGTAGCTACACCTTC.